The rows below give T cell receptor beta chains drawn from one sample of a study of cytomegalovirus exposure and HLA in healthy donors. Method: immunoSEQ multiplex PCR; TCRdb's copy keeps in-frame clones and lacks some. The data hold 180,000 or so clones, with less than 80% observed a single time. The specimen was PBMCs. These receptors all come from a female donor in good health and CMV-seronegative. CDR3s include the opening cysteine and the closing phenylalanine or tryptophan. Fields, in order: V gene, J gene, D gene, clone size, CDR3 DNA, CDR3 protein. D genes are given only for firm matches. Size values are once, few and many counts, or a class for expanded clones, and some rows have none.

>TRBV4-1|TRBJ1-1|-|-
TGCGCCACCACGGGGGGCAACACTGAAGCTTTCTTT
CATTGGNTEAFF
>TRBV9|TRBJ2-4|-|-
TGTGCCAGCAGCGTAGTACCAGGGCGGGGAAACATTCAGTACTTC
CASSVVPGRGNIQYF
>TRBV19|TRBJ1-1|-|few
TGTGCCAGTAGTATATGGGAGAAAAGCACTGAAGCTTTCTTT
CASSIWEKSTEAFF
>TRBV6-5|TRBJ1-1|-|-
TGTGCCTCTCGGGGTAGTGGCTCCACTGAAGCTTTCTTT
CASRGSGSTEAFF
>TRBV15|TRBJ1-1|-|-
TGTGCCACCAGCAGAGATTCTGTCAGGAACACTGAAGCTTTCTTT
CATSRDSVRNTEAFF
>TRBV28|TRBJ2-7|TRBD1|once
TGTGCCAGCAGTTTGATGGACAGGGGGTCCTACGAGCAGTACTTC
CASSLMDRGSYEQYF
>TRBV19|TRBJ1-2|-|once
TGTGCCACTCGGACAGATAACTATGGCTACACCTTC
CATRTDNYGYTF
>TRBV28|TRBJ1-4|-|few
TGTGCCAGCAGTTTAGCAGGGTCTACTAATGAAAAACTGTTTTTT
CASSLAGSTNEKLFF
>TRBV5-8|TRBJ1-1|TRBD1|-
TGTGCCAGCAGCTCAAGGGACAGGGGGCGAGGCACTGAAGCTTTCTTT
CASSSRDRGRGTEAFF
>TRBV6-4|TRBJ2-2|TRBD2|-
TGTGCCAGCAGTGACTCTTTGGCTAGCGGGCCCATACACACCGGGGAGCTGTTTTTT
CASSDSLASGPIHTGELFF
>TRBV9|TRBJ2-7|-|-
TGTGCCAGCAGCGTAGACGTGGAGGACGAGCAGTACTTC
CASSVDVEDEQYF
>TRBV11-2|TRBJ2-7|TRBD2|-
TGTGCCAGCAGACAAATTAGCGGGAGGCCCTACGAGCAGTACTTC
CASRQISGRPYEQYF
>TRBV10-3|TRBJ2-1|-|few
TGTGCCACCCGGTTAGCGTACAATGAGCAGTTCTTC
CATRLAYNEQFF
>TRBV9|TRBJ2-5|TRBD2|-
TGTGCCAGCAGCGCGCGGACTAGCGGGGAAGAGACCCAGTACTTC
CASSARTSGEETQYF
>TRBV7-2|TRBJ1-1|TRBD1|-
TGTGCCAGCAGCTTAGCAGGAGCGGGGACAGGGAAAGCTTTCTTT
CASSLAGAGTGKAFF
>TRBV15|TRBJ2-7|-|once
TGTGCCACCAGCAGAGATGCGGGTTACTACGAGCGGTACTTC
CATSRDAGYYERYF
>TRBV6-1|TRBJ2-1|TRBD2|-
TGTGCCAGCAGTACTAGCGGCAATGAGCAGTTCTTC
CASSTSGNEQFF
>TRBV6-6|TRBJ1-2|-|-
TGTGCCAGCAACCTATTACAGGCCAGCTACGGCTACACCTTC
CASNLLQASYGYTF
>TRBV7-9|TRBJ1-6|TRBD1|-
TGTGCCAGCCGGGATGGACAGGGACTAAATTCACCCCTCCACTTT
CASRDGQGLNSPLHF
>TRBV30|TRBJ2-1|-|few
TGTGCCTGGAGTGGTAGACTGTGCGAGTTCTTC
CAWSGRLCEFF
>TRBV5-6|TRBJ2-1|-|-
TGTGCCAGCAGCTTGGCTGGCCGTCGCAATGAGCAGTTCTTC
CASSLAGRRNEQFF
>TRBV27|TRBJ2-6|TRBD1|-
TGTGCCAGCCTCTTTATAGCCCTAGCCCGGGACAGGGCTTCTGGGGCCAACGTCCTGACTTTC
CASLFIALARDRASGANVLTF
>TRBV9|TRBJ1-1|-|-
TGTGCCACTAACCGGTTCTGGACAGCGATACTGAACACTGAAGCTTTCTTT
CATNRFWTAILNTEAFF
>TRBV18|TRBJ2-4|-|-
TGTGCCAGCTCAACGGACAGAGCCAAAAACATTCAGTACTTC
CASSTDRAKNIQYF
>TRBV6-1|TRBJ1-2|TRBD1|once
TGTGCCAGCACCCGGGACAGGGTTTATGGCTACACCTTC
CASTRDRVYGYTF
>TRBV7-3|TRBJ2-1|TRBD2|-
TGTGCCAGCAGCCGTCGGGAGGGAGCCTACAATGAGCAGTTCTTC
CASSRREGAYNEQFF
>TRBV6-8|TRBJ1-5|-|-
TGTGCCAGCAGAGGGGAAAGGCCTAGCAATCAGCCCCAGCATTTT
CASRGERPSNQPQHF
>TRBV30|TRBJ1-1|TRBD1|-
TGTGCCTGGAGCCGGGACAGGGCTGAAGCTTTCTTT
CAWSRDRAEAFF
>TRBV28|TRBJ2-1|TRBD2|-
TGTGCCAGCAGCCCTTTCCGGACTAGCATTGATAATGAGCAGTTCTTC
CASSPFRTSIDNEQFF
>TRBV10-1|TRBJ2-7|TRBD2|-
TGCGCCAGCAGTGTTGGGACTAGCGGGCGCGCCTCCTACGAGCAGTACTTC
CASSVGTSGRASYEQYF
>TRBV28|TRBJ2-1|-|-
TGTGCCAGCAGTTTACCGACAGCATCCCCTTCCAATGAGCAGTTCTTC
CASSLPTASPSNEQFF
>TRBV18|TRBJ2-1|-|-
TGTGCCAGCTCCTCCTTGGCTAGCGTTGGCTATGAGCAGTTCTTC
CASSSLASVGYEQFF
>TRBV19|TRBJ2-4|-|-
TGTGCCAGTAGTATTGTAGGCCAGGGCGGGACCAAAAACATTCAGTACTTC
CASSIVGQGGTKNIQYF
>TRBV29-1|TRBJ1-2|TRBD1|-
TGCAGCGTTGAAGAAGGGACAGGCTATGGCTACACCTTC
CSVEEGTGYGYTF
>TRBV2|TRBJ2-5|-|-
TGTGCCAGCGGGACTCCCGACCGGGAGACCCAGTACTTC
CASGTPDRETQYF
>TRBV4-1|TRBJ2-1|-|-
TGCGCCAGCAGCCAAGCCTGGACGGGATACAATGAGCAGTTCTTC
CASSQAWTGYNEQFF
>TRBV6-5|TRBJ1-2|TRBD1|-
TGTGCCAGCAGTTTGCAGGGGGATGGCTACACCTTC
CASSLQGDGYTF
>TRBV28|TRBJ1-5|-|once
TGTGCCAGCAAGGGAGGATATCAGCCCCAGCATTTT
CASKGGYQPQHF
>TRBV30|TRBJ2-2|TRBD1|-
TGTGCCTGGTCAGGACAGGGTAGGTCCGGGGAGCTGTTTTTT
CAWSGQGRSGELFF
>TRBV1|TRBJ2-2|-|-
TGCACCAGCAGCCAAGATCGTACCCCACGGACCGGGGAGCTGTTTTTT
CTSSQDRTPRTGELFF
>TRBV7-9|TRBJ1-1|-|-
TGTGCCAGCAGCAGGGAAGGGAGCTTAAACACTGAAGCTTTCTTT
CASSREGSLNTEAFF
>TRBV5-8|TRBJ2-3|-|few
TGTGCCAGCCCTTCTAGGGGGGATACGCAGTATTTT
CASPSRGDTQYF
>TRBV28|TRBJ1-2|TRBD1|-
TGTGCCAGCAGTTTATCCTACCATGACAGGGACTATGGCTACACCTTC
CASSLSYHDRDYGYTF
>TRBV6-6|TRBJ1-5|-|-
TGTGCCAGCAGGACTACAGGGTTGCTCCAGCCCCAGCATTTT
CASRTTGLLQPQHF
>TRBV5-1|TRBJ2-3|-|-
TGCGCCAGCAGCTTCCGTAGCGCAGATACGCAGTATTTT
CASSFRSADTQYF
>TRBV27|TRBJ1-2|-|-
TGTGCCAGCAGGGGGGGGGCCGGCAAGGGCTACACCTTC
CASRGGAGKGYTF
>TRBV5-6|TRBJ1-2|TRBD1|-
TGTGCCAGCAGCCCGACCGGGACAGGGCATATTAGTGGCTACACCTTC
CASSPTGTGHISGYTF
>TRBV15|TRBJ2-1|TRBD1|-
TGTGCCACCAGCACCGGGACAGGGGAAATGAATGAGCAGTTCTTC
CATSTGTGEMNEQFF
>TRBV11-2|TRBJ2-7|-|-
TGTGCCAGCAGCTTAGGTGGGCGGGATCGCTCCTACGAGCAGTACTTC
CASSLGGRDRSYEQYF
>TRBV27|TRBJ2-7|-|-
TGTGCCAGCAGTTTATATCCAGGGGGAGTGGTCGGAGGGGGTACGGGTGGGCAGTACTTC
CASSLYPGGVVGGGTGGQYF
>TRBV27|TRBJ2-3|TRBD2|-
TGTGCCAGCAGTTTCGGGGGGTCCGATACGCAGTATTTT
CASSFGGSDTQYF
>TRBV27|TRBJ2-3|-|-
TGTGCCAGCAGTTTGTCCGGGACACGCACAGATACGCAGTATTTT
CASSLSGTRTDTQYF
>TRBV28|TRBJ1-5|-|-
TGTGCCAGCCGCACGACAGATAATCAGCCCCAGCATTTT
CASRTTDNQPQHF
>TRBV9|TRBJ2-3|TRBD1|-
TGTGCCAGCAACAGGGGGGGCACAGATACGCAGTATTTT
CASNRGGTDTQYF
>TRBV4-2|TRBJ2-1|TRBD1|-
TGTGCCAGCAGCCAGACCGGGACAGGGAACACTGAGCAGTTCTTC
CASSQTGTGNTEQFF
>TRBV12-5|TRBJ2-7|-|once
TGTGCTAGTGAGGACTTGGGGAAAGCCAGGACCTATTACGAGCAGTACTTC
CASEDLGKARTYYEQYF
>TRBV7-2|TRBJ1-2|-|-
TGTGCCAGCAGCCCCCGATTCCAAGCAGGAGGAAACACCTTC
CASSPRFQAGGNTF
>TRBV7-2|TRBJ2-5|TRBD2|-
TGTGCCAGCAGCATTACGGGGACTAGCTTGGCGGAGACCCAGTACTTC
CASSITGTSLAETQYF
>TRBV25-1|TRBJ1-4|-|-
TGTGCCACCAGCAGGGGCGGGTCTAATGAAAAACTGTTTTTT
CATSRGGSNEKLFF
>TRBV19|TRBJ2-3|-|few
TGTGCCAGTAGTATATATGAGGAAGATACGCAGTATTTT
CASSIYEEDTQYF